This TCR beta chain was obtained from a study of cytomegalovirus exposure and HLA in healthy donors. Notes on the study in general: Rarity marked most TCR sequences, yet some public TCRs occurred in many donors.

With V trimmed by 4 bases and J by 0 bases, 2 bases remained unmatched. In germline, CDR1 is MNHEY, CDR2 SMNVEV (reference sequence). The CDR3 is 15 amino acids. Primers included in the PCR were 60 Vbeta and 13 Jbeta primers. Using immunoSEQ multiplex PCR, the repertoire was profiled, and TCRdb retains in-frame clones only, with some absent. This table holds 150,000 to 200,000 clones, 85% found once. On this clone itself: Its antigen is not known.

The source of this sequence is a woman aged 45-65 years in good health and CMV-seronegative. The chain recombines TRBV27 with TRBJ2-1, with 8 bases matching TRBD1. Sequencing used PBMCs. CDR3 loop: CASSSDRDSYNEQFF. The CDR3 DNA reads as TGTGCCAGCAGTTCGGACAGGGACTCCTACAATGAGCAGTTCTTC.